The sequence of this T cell receptor (beta chain) was determined in a study of blood T cell repertoires in COVID-19. The repertoire was sequenced with immunoSEQ multiplex PCR; TCRdb's copy has only in-frame clones and lacks some. The sample has about 80,000 clones, around 83% seen once; the top ten hold around 36%. The sequence was collected from a woman in her seventies with acute or convalescent COVID-19. The specimen was peripheral blood.

In nucleotides, the CDR3 is TGTGCCAGCAGCCAGGCCGGGACTAGCGGGAGCTCCTACAATGAGCAGTTCTTC. This codes for CASSQAGTSGSSYNEQFF. The chain employs TRBV4-2 and TRBJ2-1; 14 bases fit TRBD2. Trimming removed 3 bases from V and 0 bases from J; junction bases left unmatched: 4. This CDR3 has 18 amino acids. The germline V gene encodes CDR1 LGHNA and CDR2 YNFKEQ.